One and the same sample provided the 5 T cell receptor beta chains below, sequenced in a study of technical replicates of blood from a few donors. Some clones are missing from TCRdb's copy, which holds only in-frame ones; the method was immunoSEQ multiplex PCR. The sample lists tens of thousands of clones, about 96% seen once, with about 0.33% in the top ten. Sequencing was performed on T cells isolated from PBMCs. The source of these receptors is a human donor in good health.

The V gene is TRBV5-6, the J gene TRBJ2-1; D is unresolved. Germline CDR1 is SGHDT and CDR2 is YYEEEE. The length of the CDR3 is 13 residues. Trimming removed 6 bases from V and 3 bases from J, with 10 bases in between. The CDR3 spells CASTAENYNEQFF. The CDR3 nucleotides are TGTGCCAGCACGGCGGAAAACTACAATGAGCAGTTCTTC.

The V gene is TRBV27, the J gene TRBJ1-1, with 7 bases matching TRBD1. The CDR3 contains 17 residues. V shed 1 base, J shed 4 bases, and the junction held 12 bases outside the gene matches. Looked up from germline, CDR1 is MNHEY and CDR2 is SMNVEV (reference sequence). CDR3 sequence: CASSLYPQGEWGTEAFF. The CDR3 DNA follows: TGTGCCAGCAGTTTATACCCCCAGGGGGAGTGGGGCACTGAAGCTTTCTTT.

This clone showed up just once. The rearrangement links TRBV5-4 to TRBJ2-2; tentatively, D is TRBD1 (6 bases). The length of the CDR3 is 17 residues. Trimming took off 2 bases at V and 1 base at J, with 15 bases between the two ends. Germline V gene data show CDR1 as SGHNT and CDR2 as YYREEE (reference sequence). The CDR3 spells CASSFPLGGLNTGELFF. DNA of the CDR3: TGTGCCAGCAGCTTCCCGCTAGGGGGTCTGAACACCGGGGAGCTGTTTTTT.

The chain joins TRBV7-9 to TRBJ2-7; TRBD1 might be the D (5 bases). The germline V and J ends were trimmed by 7 bases and 2 bases, with 15 bases remaining between them. Germline loops: CDR1 SEHNR, CDR2 FQNEAQ (reference sequence). There are 14 residues in the CDR3. The CDR3 region is CASTQSQGPYEQYF. The CDR3 DNA sequence: TGTGCCAGCACCCAAAGCCAGGGTCCCTACGAGCAGTACTTC.

In this sample, this clone turned up once. The chain links TRBV5-6 to TRBJ2-5, with 7 positions matching TRBD1. V shed 3 bases, J shed 2 bases, and the junction held 7 bases outside the gene matches. Germline V CDR1 and CDR2: SGHDT, YYEEEE. This CDR3 is built from 15 residues. This CDR3 is CASSSTTGRQETQYF. Here the CDR3 DNA reads TGTGCCAGCAGCTCCACGACAGGGAGACAAGAGACCCAGTACTTC.